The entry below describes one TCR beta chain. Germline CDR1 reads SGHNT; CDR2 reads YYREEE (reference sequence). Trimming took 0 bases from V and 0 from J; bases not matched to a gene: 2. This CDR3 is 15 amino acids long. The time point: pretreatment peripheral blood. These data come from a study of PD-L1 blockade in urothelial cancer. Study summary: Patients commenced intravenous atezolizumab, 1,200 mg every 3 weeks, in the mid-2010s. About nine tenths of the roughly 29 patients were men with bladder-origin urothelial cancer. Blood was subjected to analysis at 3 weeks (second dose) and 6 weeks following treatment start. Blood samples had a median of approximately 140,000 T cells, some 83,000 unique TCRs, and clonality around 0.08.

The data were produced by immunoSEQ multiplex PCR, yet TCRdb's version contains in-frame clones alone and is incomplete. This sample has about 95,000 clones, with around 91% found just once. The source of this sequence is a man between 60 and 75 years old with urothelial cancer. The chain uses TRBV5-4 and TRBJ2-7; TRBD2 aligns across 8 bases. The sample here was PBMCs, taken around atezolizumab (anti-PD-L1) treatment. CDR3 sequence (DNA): TGTGCCAGCAGCTTGGCGACTAGCGCCTCCTACGAGCAGTACTTC. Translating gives CASSLATSASYEQYF.